Following are 21 T cell receptor beta chains from one sample sequenced in a study of blood T cell repertoires in COVID-19. Profiled with immunoSEQ multiplex PCR; TCRdb holds only in-frame clones, not every one. Among 40,000 to 50,000 clones listed, 81% were seen once. The specimen sequenced was peripheral blood. The receptors derive from a man aged 40-50 years with active or convalescent COVID-19.

This chain joins TRBV6-5 and TRBJ2-1; 10 positions match TRBD1. Per the germline V gene, CDR1 is MNHEY and CDR2 is SVGAGI. This CDR3 spans 16 amino acids. J gave up 7 bases and V 0 bases, and 6 bases lay outside the gene matches. The CDR3 sequence is CASSYSGTGASNEQFF. Written as DNA, the CDR3 is TGTGCCAGCAGTTACTCTGGGACAGGGGCGAGTAATGAGCAGTTCTTC.

The rearrangement joins TRBV29-1 to TRBJ1-3; 8 positions match TRBD1. Per the germline V gene, CDR1 is SQVTM and CDR2 is ANQGSEA. The CDR3 has 14 amino acids. Losses at the gene ends were 7 bases for V and 0 bases for J; bases not matched to a gene: 5. CDR3 sequence reads: CSAGGLSSGNTIYF. CDR3 coding DNA: TGCAGCGCAGGGGGCCTAAGCTCTGGAAACACCATATATTTT.

This clone showed up just once. V is TRBV5-4 and J is TRBJ2-2, with 9 bases aligning to TRBD2. The CDR3 runs 15 residues. Germline V gene data show CDR1 as SGHNT and CDR2 as YYREEE (reference sequence). Unmatched junction bases numbered 10, after V lost 7 bases and J lost 6 bases. The CDR3 coding sequence is TGTGCCAGCCGCGGCGCGGGGGGGCGGCCCGGGGAGCTGTTTTTT. It yields the protein CASRGAGGRPGELFF.

V and J are TRBV19 and TRBJ1-5; 11 nucleotides agree with TRBD1. The CDR3 contains 14 residues. The V and J ends lost 3 bases and 11 bases, in that order; junction bases with no gene match: 6. Looked up from germline, CDR1 is LNHDA and CDR2 is SQIVND (reference sequence). The DNA of the CDR3 is TGTGCCAGTAGTATGGGGACAGGGGGTTTAGCCCAGCATTTT. Its translation is CASSMGTGGLAQHF. The full variable domain, its missing parts supplied by reference TRBV19 and TRBJ1-5, is DGGITQSPKYLFRKEGQNVTLSCEQNLNHDAMYWYRQDPGQGLRLIYYSQIVNDFQKGDIAEGYSVSREKKESFPLTVTSAQKNPTAFYLCASSMGTGGLAQHFGDGTRLSIL.

This chain joins TRBV19 and TRBJ1-2; tentative D call: TRBD1 (6 bases). Germline V gene sequence: CDR1 LNHDA, CDR2 SQIVND (reference sequence). CDR3 length equals 13 residues. With 6 bases removed from V and 4 bases from J, the gap between germline ends came to 12 bases. The CDR3 region is CASSVGQLYGYTF. CDR3 in DNA: TGTGCCAGTAGCGTTGGACAGCTCTATGGCTACACCTTC.

The sample holds many counts of this clone. This chain links TRBV12-3 or TRBV12-4 with TRBJ2-7, with a possible D match to TRBD2 (5 bases). The CDR3 covers 12 residues. Trimming removed 2 bases from V and 6 bases from J, with 8 bases in between. CDR3 residues: CASSLRGGEQYF. CDR3 nucleotides: TGTGCCAGCAGTTTACGAGGAGGCGAGCAGTACTTC.

The chain joins TRBV9 to TRBJ2-1; weak D call: TRBD2 (6 bases). The CDR3 sequence is 16 residues long. Germline V lookup: CDR1 SGDLS, CDR2 YYNGEE. Trimming took off 0 bases at V and 5 bases at J, with 15 bases between the two ends. CDR3 in DNA: TGTGCCAGCAGCGTAGGAAGCGGAGCGGGTAACAATGAGCAGTTCTTC. Amino acids: CASSVGSGAGNNEQFF.

The rearrangement joins TRBV6-5 to TRBJ2-7; tentatively, D is TRBD1 (5 bases). The CDR3 contains 13 residues. Germline loops: CDR1 MNHEY, CDR2 SVGAGI. The V end lost 7 bases, the J end lost 2 bases, and 12 bases lay between the germline ends. The CDR3, as DNA: TGTGCCAGCACGGCAGGGCTCGCCTACGAGCAGTACTTC. Its translation: CASTAGLAYEQYF.

This clone was detected only once. CDR3 amino acids: CASTKPGQGFNEQFF. The CDR3 DNA sequence: TGTGCCAGCACCAAGCCCGGACAGGGGTTTAATGAGCAGTTCTTC. This chain connects TRBV14 to TRBJ2-1; 9 nucleotides agree with TRBD1. CDR3 length: 15 residues. Germline CDR1 and CDR2: SGHDN and FVKESK. V lost 7 bases to trimming and J lost 7 bases; unmatched junction nucleotides: 11.

The genes are TRBV19 and TRBJ2-1; 14 bases are a match to TRBD2. V lost 4 bases, J lost 7 bases, and 6 bases stayed unmatched. The CDR3 is 16 residues long. Germline V lookup: CDR1 LNHDA, CDR2 SQIVND (reference sequence). CDR3 bases: TGTGCCAGTAGTACGCAGACTAGCGGGAGGGCAAATGAGCAGTTCTTC. Translation gives CASSTQTSGRANEQFF. The full variable domain, in which reference TRBV19 and TRBJ2-1 provide the parts outside the CDR3, is DGGITQSPKYLFRKEGQNVTLSCEQNLNHDAMYWYRQDPGQGLRLIYYSQIVNDFQKGDIAEGYSVSREKKESFPLTVTSAQKNPTAFYLCASSTQTSGRANEQFFGPGTRLTVL.

The rearrangement uses TRBV3-1 (or the pseudogene TRBV3-2) and TRBJ2-2; no clear D. Germline CDR1 is LGHDT and CDR2 is YNNKEL (reference sequence). V dropped 1 base and J dropped 9 bases, with 3 bases sitting between them. The length of the CDR3 is 11 residues. CDR3 nucleotide sequence: TGTGCCAGCAGCCAAGCCAGGGAGCTGTTTTTT. As protein: CASSQARELFF.

The genes are TRBV2 and TRBJ1-1; tentative D call: TRBD1 (6 bases). CDR1 SNHLY and CDR2 FYNNEI come from the germline V gene. The V and J ends lost 3 bases and 11 bases respectively, with 16 bases between them. There are 13 residues in the CDR3. The CDR3, as DNA: TGTGCCAGCAGTGAGGAATTTGGGGGCGAGGCTTTCTTT. Protein: CASSEEFGGEAFF.

The V and J genes are TRBV10-3 and TRBJ2-7; 11 bases agree with TRBD1. Losses at the gene ends were 3 bases for V and 3 bases for J; bases not matched to a gene: 7. In germline, CDR1 is ENHRY, CDR2 SYGVKD. The CDR3 runs 16 residues. The chain's CDR3 is CAISDAGQGARYEQYF. The CDR3 coding sequence is TGTGCCATCAGTGACGCCGGACAGGGGGCTCGCTACGAGCAGTACTTC.

In DNA form, the CDR3 reads TGTGCCACCAGCCTGGGAGGGGACTACAATGAGCAGTTCTTC. Its translation: CATSLGGDYNEQFF. This chain joins TRBV24-1 and TRBJ2-1, with TRBD2 identical over 7 bases. V shed 7 bases and J 3 bases; nucleotides not matched to a gene: 5. Germline V CDR1 and CDR2: KGHDR, SFDVKD. The CDR3 spans 14 residues.

The chain employs TRBV11-3 and TRBJ1-1, with D uncertain. CDR3 length: 13 amino acids. The V and J ends lost 4 bases and 1 base respectively, with 7 bases between them. Per the germline V gene, CDR1 is SGHNT and CDR2 is YENEEA. This CDR3 reads CASSSTQNTEAFF. The CDR3 nucleotides are TGTGCCAGCAGCTCGACACAGAACACTGAAGCTTTCTTT.

This chain links TRBV18 with TRBJ1-1; 12 bases are a match to TRBD1. CDR3 length: 15 amino acids. Germline-derived CDR1 and CDR2 are KGHSH and LQKENI. V shed 6 bases, J shed 10 bases, and the junction held 12 bases outside the gene matches. In DNA form, the CDR3 reads TGTGCCAGCTCCACGGGACAGGGGGCCTCGGAGGGAGCTTTCTTT. It specifies CASSTGQGASEGAFF. Full variable domain (rest looked up from reference TRBV18 and TRBJ1-1): NAGVMQNPRHLVRRRGQEARLRCSPMKGHSHVYWYRQLPEEGLKFMVYLQKENIIDESGMPKERFSAEFPKEGPSILRIQQVVRGDSAAYFCASSTGQGASEGAFFGQGTRLTVV.

The chain carries TRBV3-1 (or the pseudogene TRBV3-2) and TRBJ1-3; D not certain. The CDR3 contains 15 residues. Deletions cut 2 bases from V and 3 bases from J, with 11 bases between. Germline-derived CDR1 and CDR2 are LGHDT and YNNKEL (reference sequence). CDR3 region: CASSQSTTGGNTIYF. The CDR3 bases are TGTGCCAGCAGCCAATCTACGACGGGTGGAAACACCATATATTTT.

V is TRBV9 and J is TRBJ2-4; the D gene is possibly TRBD1 (6 bases). This CDR3 is built from 17 residues. Germline V gene lookup returns CDR1 SGDLS and CDR2 YYNGEE. Trimming removed 0 bases from V and 2 bases from J, with 15 bases in between. The CDR3 nucleotides read TGTGCCAGCAGCGTAGGGGGCTCCGGGACAACCAAAAACATTCAGTACTTC. This codes for CASSVGGSGTTKNIQYF.

In nucleotides, the CDR3 is TGTGCCAGCAGTGATCGGGGTGAGTCGACCCAGTACTTC. Encoded protein: CASSDRGESTQYF. V and J are TRBV6-1 and TRBJ2-5, with D perhaps matching TRBD2 (5 bases). Between the trimmed V and J ends, which lost 3 bases and 7 bases, there was a span of 12 bases. The CDR3 is 13 residues long. The germline CDR1 and CDR2 sequences are MNHNS and SASEGT.

J is TRBJ1-1 and V is TRBV5-1, with a possible D match to TRBD1 (5 bases). Trimming removed 5 bases at V and 2 bases at J, with 22 bases between. The germline gives CDR1 SGHRS, CDR2 YFSETQ. The CDR3 runs 17 residues. The CDR3 loop reads CASRSQGGFGLNTEAFF. The CDR3 DNA reads TGCGCCAGCAGGTCCCAGGGCGGATTCGGGCTTAACACTGAAGCTTTCTTT.

The chain is built from TRBV9 and TRBJ1-4, with D tentatively TRBD1 (6 bases). The CDR3 loop spans 15 amino acids. V was clipped by 4 bases and J by 7 bases, with 17 bases between them. CDR1 and CDR2 from the germline V gene are SGDLS and YYNGEE. CDR3: CASSTSGTLGEKLFF. CDR3 DNA sequence: TGTGCCAGCAGCACCAGTGGGACACTCGGTGAAAAACTGTTTTTT.